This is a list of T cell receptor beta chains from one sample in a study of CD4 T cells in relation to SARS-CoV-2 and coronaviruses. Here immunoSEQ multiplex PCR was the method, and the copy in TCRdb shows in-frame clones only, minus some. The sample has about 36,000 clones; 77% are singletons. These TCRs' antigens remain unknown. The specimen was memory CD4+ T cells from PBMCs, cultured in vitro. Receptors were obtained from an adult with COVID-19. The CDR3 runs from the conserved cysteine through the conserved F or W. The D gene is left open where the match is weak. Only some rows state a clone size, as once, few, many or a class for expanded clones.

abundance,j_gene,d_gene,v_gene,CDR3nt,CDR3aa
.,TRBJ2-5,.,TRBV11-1,TGTGCCAGCAGCTTCGGGGGTCAGGAGACCCAGTACTTC,CASSFGGQETQYF
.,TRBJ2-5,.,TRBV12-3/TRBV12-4,TGTGCCAGCAGTTTAGCGCCGGAGACCCAGTACTTC,CASSLAPETQYF
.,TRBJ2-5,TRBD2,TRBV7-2,TGTGCCAGCAGCATTGGGTGGGGGGGCCAAGAGACCCAGTACTTC,CASSIGWGGQETQYF
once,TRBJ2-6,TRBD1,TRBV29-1,TGCAGCGTGGAAGCGACAGGGACTGGGGCCAACGTCCTGACTTTC,CSVEATGTGANVLTF
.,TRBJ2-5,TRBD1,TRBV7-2,TGTGCCAGCAGCTTTGGGGGACAGGCCCAAGAGACCCAGTACTTC,CASSFGGQAQETQYF
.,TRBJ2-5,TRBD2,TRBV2,TGTGCCAGCAACGAGCGGGATGGACCCCAAGAGACCCAGTACTTC,CASNERDGPQETQYF
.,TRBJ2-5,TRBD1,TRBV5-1,TGCGCCAGCAGCGGGACAGTTCAAGAGACCCAGTACTTC,CASSGTVQETQYF
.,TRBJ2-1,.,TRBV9,TGTGCCAGCAGCGTGGAGGGCTCCTACAATGAGCAGTTCTTC,CASSVEGSYNEQFF
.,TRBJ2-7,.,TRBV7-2,TGTGCCAGCAGCTTCAGCATAACCTACGAGCAGTACTTC,CASSFSITYEQYF
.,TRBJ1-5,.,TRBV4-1,TGCGCCAGCAGCCAGGACGGAGACGACGGATTGCCCCAGCATTTT,CASSQDGDDGLPQHF
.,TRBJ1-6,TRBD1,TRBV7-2,TGTGCCAGCATCGCCACAGGGGGCTATAATTCACCCCTCCACTTT,CASIATGGYNSPLHF
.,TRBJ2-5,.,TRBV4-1,TGCGCCAGCAGCCCCATCCGGGACCAAGAGACCCAGTACTTC,CASSPIRDQETQYF
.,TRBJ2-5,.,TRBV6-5,TGTGCCAGTACTCGGTACGGGGACAATCAAGAGACCCAGTACTTC,CASTRYGDNQETQYF
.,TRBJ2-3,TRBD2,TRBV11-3,TGTGCCAGCAGTCGCGGGACTAGCGGGAGAACAGATACGCAGTATTTT,CASSRGTSGRTDTQYF
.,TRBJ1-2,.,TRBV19,TGTGCCAGTAGTATAGCTGGCGGTGCTAACTATGGCTACACCTTC,CASSIAGGANYGYTF
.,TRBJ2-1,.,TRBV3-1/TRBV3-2,TGTGCCAGCAGCCCCTCGGACTATTACAATGAGCAGTTCTTC,CASSPSDYYNEQFF
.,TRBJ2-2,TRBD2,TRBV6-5,TGTGCCAGCAAGGGCGGGAGCCTTGAGACCGGGGAGCTGTTTTTT,CASKGGSLETGELFF
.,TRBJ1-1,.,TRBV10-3,TGTGCCATCAGAGGGGACGGGGGTAGTCGGTACACTGAAGCTTTCTTT,CAIRGDGGSRYTEAFF
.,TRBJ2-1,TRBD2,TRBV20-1,TGCAGTGCTAGTAGAAGCGGGATACGAAATGAGCAGTTCTTC,CSASRSGIRNEQFF
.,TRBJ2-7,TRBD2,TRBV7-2,TGTGCCAGCAGCTTAGCGCGCGGGACTAGCTTCTCCCACGAGCAGTACTTC,CASSLARGTSFSHEQYF
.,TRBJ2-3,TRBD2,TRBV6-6,TGTGCCAGCAGTCGGCAAGGACTAGCGGGAGCGAGGGATACGCAGTATTTT,CASSRQGLAGARDTQYF
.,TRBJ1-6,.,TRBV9,TGTGCCAGCAGCGGGCCGGCACAGGACTCACCCCTCCACTTT,CASSGPAQDSPLHF
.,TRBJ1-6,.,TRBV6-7,TGTGCCAGCAGTAAAAGTGGGGACGACCGGAATTCACCCCTCCACTTT,CASSKSGDDRNSPLHF
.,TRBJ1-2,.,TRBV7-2,TGTGCCAGCAGCTTCTTGATAAGCGGCTACACCTTC,CASSFLISGYTF
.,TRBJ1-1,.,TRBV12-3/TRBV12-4,TGTGCCACCTCACGAGCCGAGGGGACTGAAGCTTTCTTT,CATSRAEGTEAFF
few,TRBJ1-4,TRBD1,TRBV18,TGTGCCAGCTCACTTGGACAGGGGAATGAAAAACTGTTTTTT,CASSLGQGNEKLFF
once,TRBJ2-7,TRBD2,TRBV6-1,TGTGCCAGCAGTGAAGCGCTAGCGGGATCCTACGAGCAGTACTTC,CASSEALAGSYEQYF
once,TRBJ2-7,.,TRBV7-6,TGTGCCAGCAGCCGCCTTGGGGGGGCAGCAGCCGAGCAGTACTTC,CASSRLGGAAAEQYF
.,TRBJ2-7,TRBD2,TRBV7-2,TGTGCCAGCAGCCACACTAGCGGGAGCGGGGAGCAGTACTTC,CASSHTSGSGEQYF
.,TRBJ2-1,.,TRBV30,TGTGCCTGGAGTGGGCCCGGGTACAATGAGCAGTTCTTC,CAWSGPGYNEQFF
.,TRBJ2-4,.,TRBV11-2,TGTGCCAGCAGCTTAGATCAGGTGACGCTAAACATTCAGTACTTC,CASSLDQVTLNIQYF
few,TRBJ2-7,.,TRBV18,TGTGCCAGCTCACCGCGGGTCTTAACCTACGAGCAGTACTTC,CASSPRVLTYEQYF
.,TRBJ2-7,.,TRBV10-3,TGTGCCATCAGCAGGGGAGGGTTCCACGAGCAGTACTTC,CAISRGGFHEQYF
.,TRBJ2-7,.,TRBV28,TGTGCCAGCAGTCGAGGTACCGCCTCCAGAAGGAACTACGAGCAGTACTTC,CASSRGTASRRNYEQYF
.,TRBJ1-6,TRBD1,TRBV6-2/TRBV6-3,TGTGCCAGCAGTCCAACAGGGGGATTGGGATCACCCCTCCACTTT,CASSPTGGLGSPLHF
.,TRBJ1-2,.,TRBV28,TGTGCCAGCAGGGATAACGGGGAAGGGTTCTATGGCTACACCTTC,CASRDNGEGFYGYTF
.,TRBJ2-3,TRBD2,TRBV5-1,TGCGCCAGCAGGGCGGGAGCTGCTGAAGATACGCAGTATTTT,CASRAGAAEDTQYF
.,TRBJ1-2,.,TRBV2,TGTGCCAGCAGCGCACGGGGACTGCCCAACTATGGCTACACCTTC,CASSARGLPNYGYTF
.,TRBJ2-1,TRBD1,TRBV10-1,TGCGCCAGCCCCGAGGGGACAGATTACAATGAGCAGTTCTTC,CASPEGTDYNEQFF
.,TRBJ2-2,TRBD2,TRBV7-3,TGTGCCAGCAGCTTATTAGCGGGATCGGTCGGGGAGCTGTTTTTT,CASSLLAGSVGELFF
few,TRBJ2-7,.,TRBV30,TGTGCCTGGAGTACTCAGGTGGGGGAGCAGTACTTC,CAWSTQVGEQYF
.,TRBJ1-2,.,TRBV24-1,TGTGCCACCAGTGATGCCACAGACGCGACATTGATTTATGGCTACACCTTC,CATSDATDATLIYGYTF
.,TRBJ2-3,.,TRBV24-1,TGTGCCACCAGTGCGGGGCGGCGGACAGCAACCACAGATACGCAGTATTTT,CATSAGRRTATTDTQYF
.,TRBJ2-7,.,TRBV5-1,TGCGCCAGCAGCACTGCGACGGGGGGCAGGTACGAGCAGTACTTC,CASSTATGGRYEQYF
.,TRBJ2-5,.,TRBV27,TGTGCCAGCAGTTTCCGGCAGTCCCAAGAGACCCAGTACTTC,CASSFRQSQETQYF
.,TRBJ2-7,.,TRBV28,TGTGCCAGCAGTTTCGGGAGTTGGGAGAGGGGGGAGCAGTACTTC,CASSFGSWERGEQYF
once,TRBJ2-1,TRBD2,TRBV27,TGTGCCAGCAGTTTATCGTCCCGGGGGGTCGGAAATGAGCAGTTCTTC,CASSLSSRGVGNEQFF
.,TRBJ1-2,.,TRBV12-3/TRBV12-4,TGTGCCAGCAGTTTAGTTACAGGGTTCGGCTACACCTTC,CASSLVTGFGYTF
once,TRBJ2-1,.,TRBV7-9,TGTGCCAGCAGCACCCGGGCCAGAAGGGGGATATACAATGAGCAGTTCTTC,CASSTRARRGIYNEQFF
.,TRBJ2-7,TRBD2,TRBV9,TGTGCCAGCAGCGTAAAGACTAGCGAGTTCTACGAGCAGTACTTC,CASSVKTSEFYEQYF